Presented here are 26 T cell receptor beta chains from one specimen sequenced in a study of T cells in Graves' hyperthyroidism and ophthalmopathy. The investigators amplified TCR beta CDR3 regions from RNA transcripts. The HTBI primer set was used in a first-round RT-PCR of the TCR CDR3. TCRdb passed the multiplex PCR reads through MiXCR, listing each CDR3 protein once. The table shows about 840,000 distinct CDR3 sequences, with 38% occurring only once. Sequenced: blood. Receptors originate from a man between 18 and 35 years old with Graves' hyperthyroidism.

This clonotype showed up just once. The chain links TRBV7-2 to TRBJ2-1; D not resolved. The CDR3 covers 16 residues. Germline values: CDR1 SGHTA, CDR2 FQGNSA. Trimming stripped 5 bases from V and 0 bases from J, with 14 bases between. CDR3 sequence: CASSQDGESSYNEQFF. For the CDR3, the DNA is TGTGCCAGCAGCCAAGACGGCGAGAGCTCCTACAATGAGCAGTTCTTC.

This clonotype was counted ten times or more. Written as DNA, the CDR3 is TGTGCCAGCAGTGATGGACAGCAGAGCTCCTACGAGCAGTACTTC. Amino acid sequence: CASSDGQQSSYEQYF. The chain carries TRBV25-1 and TRBJ2-7; tentatively, D is TRBD1 (6 bases). CDR1 MGHDK and CDR2 SYGVNS come from the germline V gene. This CDR3 has 15 amino acids. Deletions cut 3 bases from V and 0 bases from J, with 12 bases between.

This chain connects TRBV7-6 to TRBJ1-6; D gene unclear. This CDR3 has 14 amino acids. V lost 1 base, J lost 7 bases, and 8 bases lay in between. Germline lookup yields CDR1 SGHVS and CDR2 FNYEAQ. The CDR3 is CASSLGGMNSPLHF. CDR3 coding DNA: TGTGCCAGCAGCTTAGGAGGAATGAATTCACCCCTCCACTTT. The complete variable domain, with remaining parts taken from reference TRBV7-6 and TRBJ1-6, reads GAGVSQSPRYKVTKRGQDVALRCDPISGHVSLYWYRQALGQGPEFLTYFNYEAQQDKSGLPNDRFSAERPEGSISTLTIQRTEQRDSAMYRCASSLGGMNSPLHFGNGTRLTVT.

The chain combines TRBV7-2 with TRBJ1-5; D ambiguous. This CDR3 contains 14 residues. V was cut by 0 bases and J by 7 bases, with 10 bases left in between. CDR1 SGHTA and CDR2 FQGNSA come from the germline V gene. CDR3 loop: CASSLAWTEQPQHF. CDR3 in DNA: TGTGCCAGCAGCTTAGCGTGGACGGAACAGCCCCAGCATTTT.

This clonotype was observed a few times. This chain joins TRBV9 and TRBJ2-7, with D possibly matching TRBD1 (6 bases). V lost 2 bases, J lost 3 bases, and 9 bases lay in between. The germline V gene encodes CDR1 SGDLS and CDR2 YYNGEE. The length of the CDR3 is 13 residues. CDR3 nucleotides: TGTGCCAGCAGCGTGGGACACTTCTACGAGCAGTACTTC. This sequence encodes CASSVGHFYEQYF.

Ten or more counts support this clonotype. The gene calls are TRBV24-1 and TRBJ2-2; D ambiguous. The CDR3 is 14 residues long. Trimming removed 4 bases at V and 4 bases at J, with 9 bases between. Germline V lookup: CDR1 KGHDR, CDR2 SFDVKD. For the CDR3, the DNA is TGTGCCACCAGTGACCCGAACACCACCGGGGAGCTGTTTTTT. It encodes CATSDPNTTGELFF.

This clonotype was picked up a small number of times. The genes are TRBV12-3 or TRBV12-4 and TRBJ1-1; D is unresolved. The length of the CDR3 is 17 residues. Trimming pared 3 bases from V and 1 base from J, leaving 18 bases between. CDR3 coding DNA: TGTGCCAGCAGTTTGGTTAGATCTGGACGGACGAACACTGAAGCTTTCTTT. Translation gives CASSLVRSGRTNTEAFF.

Concerning this clonotype itself: This may arise from a read error, as a much more abundant clone is one base away. The chain carries TRBV2 and TRBJ2-5, with D maybe TRBD1 (5 bases). The CDR3 is 13 residues long. Trimming stripped 10 bases from V and 0 bases from J, with 12 bases between. CDR1 and CDR2 (germline): SNHLY, FYNNEI. CDR3 protein: CAIPLGDQETQYF. CDR3 coding DNA: TGTGCCATCCCTTTAGGGGACCAAGAGACCCAGTACTTC.

This clonotype has only a few counts. V is TRBV19 and J is TRBJ2-2; D not resolved. Germline assignment: CDR1 LNHDA and CDR2 SQIVND (reference sequence). V was shortened by 2 bases and J by 5 bases, with 6 bases between the two germline ends. The CDR3 length is 13 residues. The CDR3 is CASSILPTGELFF. The CDR3 nucleotides read TGTGCCAGTAGTATACTTCCGACCGGGGAGCTGTTTTTT.

The table lists this clonotype with many counts. The V and J genes are TRBV29-1 and TRBJ2-7; D is unclear. In germline, CDR1 is SQVTM, CDR2 ANQGSEA. The CDR3 runs 14 residues. V was trimmed by 2 bases and J by 2 bases, leaving 13 bases between them. The CDR3 DNA sequence: TGCAGCGTTGAACCGCTAGAAGGAGCCTACGAGCAGTACTTC. Translating gives CSVEPLEGAYEQYF.

J is TRBJ2-7 and V is TRBV12-3 or TRBV12-4; 9 bases match TRBD1. The CDR3 consists of 15 residues. V gave up 5 bases and J gave up 3 bases; unmatched junction bases: 8. Here the CDR3 DNA reads TGTGCCAGCAGTCCCGGGGGACAGGGTCTCTACGAGCAGTACTTC. It yields the protein CASSPGGQGLYEQYF.

V gene TRBV25-1 combines with J gene TRBJ1-2; D is uncertain. CDR3 length: 13 residues. Trimming left V 1 base short and J 4 bases short, with 7 bases between. Germline V gene lookup returns CDR1 MGHDK and CDR2 SYGVNS. The CDR3 sequence: CASSESWAYGYTF. The CDR3 DNA is TGTGCCAGCAGTGAATCATGGGCCTATGGCTACACCTTC.

The genes are TRBV7-3 and TRBJ2-7; 8 bases map to TRBD1. The CDR3 extends over 16 amino acids. The germline gives CDR1 SGHTA, CDR2 FQGTGA. Trimming removed 4 bases from V and 1 base from J; junction bases left unmatched: 9. CDR3 sequence reads: CASSSTATGASYEQYF. The DNA for the CDR3 is TGTGCCAGCAGCTCAACCGCGACAGGGGCTTCCTACGAGCAGTACTTC.

The chain employs TRBV19 and TRBJ1-1; 7 bases fit TRBD1. The trim removed 9 bases at V and 1 base at J, leaving 5 bases unmatched. CDR1 and CDR2 (germline): LNHDA, SQIVND (reference sequence). This CDR3 contains 13 residues. Written as DNA, the CDR3 is TGTGCCAGCCAAACAGGGGCGAACACTGAAGCTTTCTTT. Amino acid sequence: CASQTGANTEAFF.

This clonotype was counted only a few times. The chain couples TRBV6-5 to TRBJ1-5, with TRBD1 as a possible D gene (5 bases). The CDR3 runs to 15 residues. Germline lookup yields CDR1 MNHEY and CDR2 SVGAGI. V was trimmed by 8 bases and J by 2 bases, leaving 16 bases between them. Written as DNA, the CDR3 is TGTGCCAGCGGGCCCAGGGCGTCTGGCAATCAGCCCCAGCATTTT. Translation: CASGPRASGNQPQHF.

The rearrangement uses TRBV14 and TRBJ1-4, with D tentatively TRBD1 (5 bases). From germline, CDR1 is SGHDN and CDR2 FVKESK. V gave up 6 bases and J gave up 7 bases, with 18 bases separating them. CDR3 length: 15 residues. The CDR3 DNA reads TGTGCCAGCAGTCAAACCGGGACCCTGGTTGAAAAACTGTTTTTT. Translation: CASSQTGTLVEKLFF.

The rearrangement uses TRBV20-1 and TRBJ2-7, with TRBD2 identical over 10 bases. The CDR3 length is 14 residues. From germline, CDR1 is DFQATT and CDR2 SNEGSKA (reference sequence). V shed 3 bases and J 2 bases; nucleotides not matched to a gene: 4. The CDR3 loop is CSASSLAGAYEQYF. DNA of the CDR3: TGCAGTGCTAGCAGCCTAGCGGGAGCCTACGAGCAGTACTTC.

J is TRBJ1-5 and V is TRBV15; weak D call: TRBD1 (5 bases). Germline assignment: CDR1 LNHNV and CDR2 YYDKDF (reference sequence). V lost 9 bases and J lost 11, with 17 bases in between. This CDR3 is built from 12 residues. CDR3 nucleotide sequence: TGTGCCACGAGGGGACTAGCGGAGACCCAGCATTTT. Its protein is CATRGLAETQHF.

This clonotype was seen many times. V is TRBV29-1 and J is TRBJ1-1; a weak D match, TRBD1 (5 bases). With 4 bases removed from V and 0 bases from J, the gap between germline ends came to 9 bases. Germline values: CDR1 SQVTM, CDR2 ANQGSEA. The length of the CDR3 is 13 residues. The CDR3 spells CSVVGPMNTEAFF. The CDR3 bases are TGCAGCGTTGTGGGGCCTATGAACACTGAAGCTTTCTTT.

The V gene is TRBV15, the J gene TRBJ1-6, with 7 bases that match TRBD1. This CDR3 is built from 16 residues. V was pared by 5 bases and J by 4 bases, with 8 bases of the junction left unmatched. Germline V gene lookup returns CDR1 LNHNV and CDR2 YYDKDF (reference sequence). The CDR3 region has the DNA TGTGCCACCAGCGAACGAGGGGGCGATTATAATTCACCCCTCCACTTT. Its translation: CATSERGGDYNSPLHF.

This clonotype came up a few times. The rearrangement joins TRBV20-1 to TRBJ1-1; D is possibly TRBD1 (6 bases). Trimming removed 3 bases at V and 4 bases at J, with 15 bases between. Germline V CDR1 and CDR2: DFQATT, SNEGSKA (reference sequence). The length of the CDR3 is 14 residues. CDR3 nucleotides: TGCAGTGCTAGCCGGGGGCGGCTGGGCACTGAAGCTTTCTTT. The encoded protein is CSASRGRLGTEAFF.

The rearrangement uses TRBV19 and TRBJ2-2, with 11 bases that match TRBD2. Germline V gene sequence: CDR1 LNHDA, CDR2 SQIVND (reference sequence). J gave up 1 base and V 8 bases, and 9 bases lay outside the gene matches. The CDR3 runs to 17 residues. The CDR3 is CASHKSSGRGNTGELFF. As DNA, the CDR3 is TGTGCCAGTCATAAGAGTAGCGGGAGGGGGAACACCGGGGAGCTGTTTTTT.

This clonotype was detected a few times. The chain is built from TRBV7-2 and TRBJ1-1, with a tentative D call TRBD1 (5 bases). This CDR3 has 17 residues. Germline assignment: CDR1 SGHTA and CDR2 FQGNSA. V shed 6 bases and J shed 1 base, with 21 bases lying between them. CDR3 protein: CASRNPIVPGKNTEAFF. CDR3 DNA sequence: TGTGCCAGCAGAAACCCCATCGTCCCAGGGAAGAACACTGAAGCTTTCTTT.

This clonotype was observed at least ten times. The chain couples TRBV7-8 to TRBJ2-5; D ambiguous. This CDR3 spans 16 amino acids. Germline values: CDR1 SGHVS, CDR2 FQNEAQ. V shed 5 bases and J shed 5 bases, with 21 bases lying between them. The CDR3 protein is CASSPNPLGVAETQYF. The CDR3 nucleotides are TGTGCCAGCAGCCCTAACCCCCTCGGTGTTGCGGAGACCCAGTACTTC.

This sequence joins TRBV9 and TRBJ1-2, with TRBD1 matching over 9 bases. This CDR3 comprises 15 residues. The germline V gene has CDR1 SGDLS and CDR2 YYNGEE. J gave up 4 bases and V 5 bases, and 9 bases lay outside the gene matches. The CDR3 sequence: CASSAPGQGIYGYTF. DNA for the CDR3: TGTGCCAGCAGTGCTCCGGGACAGGGTATCTATGGCTACACCTTC.

This clonotype was detected ten times or more. The genes are TRBV20-1 and TRBJ1-1; possibly TRBD1 for D (5 bases). Germline loops: CDR1 DFQATT, CDR2 SNEGSKA (reference sequence). V shed 4 bases and J shed 1 base, with 10 bases lying between them. CDR3 size: 13 residues. As DNA, the CDR3 is TGCAGTGCTAACCGACAGTCGAACACTGAAGCTTTCTTT. Protein sequence: CSANRQSNTEAFF.